The sequence of this T cell receptor beta chain was determined in a study of shared clonotypes between healthy human individuals. The deep-level immunoSEQ assay was used. TCRdb's copy holds only in-frame clones and misses some; the assay was immunoSEQ multiplex PCR. Counted here are 1.6 million or so clones, roughly 96% occurring once; the ten biggest clones make up roughly 1.2%. All of the donors resided in Nashville, Tennessee, and each was a Caucasian adult. This clonotype was obtained from a man in his thirties or forties in good health. Material: naive CD4+ T cells sorted from blood. Subset in this sample: CD45RA+ positively selected.

The CDR3 spells CASSETPWTGDTGELFF. CDR3 sequence (DNA): TGTGCCAGCAGTGAAACTCCTTGGACAGGGGACACCGGGGAGCTGTTTTTT. The chain uses TRBV9 and TRBJ2-2; 9 bases align to TRBD1. The CDR3 runs to 17 residues. Germline CDR1 and CDR2: SGDLS and YYNGEE. V lost 5 bases, J lost 3 bases, and 11 bases stayed unmatched.